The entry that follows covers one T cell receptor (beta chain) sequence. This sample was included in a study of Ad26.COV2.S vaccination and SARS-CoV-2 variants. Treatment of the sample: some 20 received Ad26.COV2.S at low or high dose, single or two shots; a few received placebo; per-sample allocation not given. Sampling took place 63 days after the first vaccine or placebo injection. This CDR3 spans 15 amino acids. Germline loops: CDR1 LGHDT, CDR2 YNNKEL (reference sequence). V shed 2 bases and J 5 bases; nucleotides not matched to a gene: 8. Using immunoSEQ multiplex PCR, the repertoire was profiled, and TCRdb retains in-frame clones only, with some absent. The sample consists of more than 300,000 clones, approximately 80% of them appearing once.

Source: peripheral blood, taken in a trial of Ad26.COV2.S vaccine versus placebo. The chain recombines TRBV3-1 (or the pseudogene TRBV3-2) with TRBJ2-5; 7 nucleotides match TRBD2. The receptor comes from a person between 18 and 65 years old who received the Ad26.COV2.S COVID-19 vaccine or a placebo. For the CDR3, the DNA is TGTGCCAGCAGCCAAAGACTAGCAGTAGTGGAGACCCAGTACTTC. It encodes CASSQRLAVVETQYF.